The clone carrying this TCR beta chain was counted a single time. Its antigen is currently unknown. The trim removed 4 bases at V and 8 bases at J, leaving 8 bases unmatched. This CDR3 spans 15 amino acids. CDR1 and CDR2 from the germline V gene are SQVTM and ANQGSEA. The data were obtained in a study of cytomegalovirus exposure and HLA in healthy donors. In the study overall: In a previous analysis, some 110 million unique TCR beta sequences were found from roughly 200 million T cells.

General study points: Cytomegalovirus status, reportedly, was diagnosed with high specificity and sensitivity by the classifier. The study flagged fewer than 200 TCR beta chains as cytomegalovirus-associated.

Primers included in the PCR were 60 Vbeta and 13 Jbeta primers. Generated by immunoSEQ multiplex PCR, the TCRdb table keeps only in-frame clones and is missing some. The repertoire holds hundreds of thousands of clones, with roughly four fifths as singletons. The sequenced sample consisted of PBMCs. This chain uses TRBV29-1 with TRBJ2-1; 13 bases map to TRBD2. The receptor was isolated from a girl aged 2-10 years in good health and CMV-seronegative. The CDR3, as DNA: TGCAGCGTTGTAGGGGGACTAGCGGGAACGGATGAGCAGTTCTTC. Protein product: CSVVGGLAGTDEQFF.